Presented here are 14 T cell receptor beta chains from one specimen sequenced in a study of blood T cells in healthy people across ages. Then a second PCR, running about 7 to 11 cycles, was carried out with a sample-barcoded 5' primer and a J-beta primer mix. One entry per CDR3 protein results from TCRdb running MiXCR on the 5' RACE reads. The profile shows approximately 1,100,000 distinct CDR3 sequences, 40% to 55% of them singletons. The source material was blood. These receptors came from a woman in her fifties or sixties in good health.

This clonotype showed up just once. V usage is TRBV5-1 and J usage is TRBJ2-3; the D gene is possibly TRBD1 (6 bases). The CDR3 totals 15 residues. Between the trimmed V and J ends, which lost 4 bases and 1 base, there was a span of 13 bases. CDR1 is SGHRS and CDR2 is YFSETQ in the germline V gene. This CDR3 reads CASSQGGGRTDTQYF. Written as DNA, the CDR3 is TGCGCCAGCAGCCAAGGGGGTGGACGCACAGATACGCAGTATTTT.

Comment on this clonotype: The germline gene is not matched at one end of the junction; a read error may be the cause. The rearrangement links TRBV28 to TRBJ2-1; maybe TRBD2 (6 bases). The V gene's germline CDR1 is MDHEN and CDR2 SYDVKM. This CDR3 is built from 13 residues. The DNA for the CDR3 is TGTGCCTGCAGTTTGACGGGGGTCAATGAGCAGTTCTTC. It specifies CACSLTGVNEQFF.

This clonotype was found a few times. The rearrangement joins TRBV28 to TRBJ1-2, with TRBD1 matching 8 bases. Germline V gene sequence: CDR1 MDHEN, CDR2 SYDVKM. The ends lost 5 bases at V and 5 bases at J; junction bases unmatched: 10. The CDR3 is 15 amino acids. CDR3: CASSPRTGLRYGYTF. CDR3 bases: TGTGCCAGCAGTCCAAGGACAGGGCTCAGATATGGCTACACCTTC.

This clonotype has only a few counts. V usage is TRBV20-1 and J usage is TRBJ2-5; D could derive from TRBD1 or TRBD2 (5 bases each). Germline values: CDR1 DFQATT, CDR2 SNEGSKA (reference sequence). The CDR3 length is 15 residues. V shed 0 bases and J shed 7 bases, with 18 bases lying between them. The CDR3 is CSARDRGTGRATQYF. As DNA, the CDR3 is TGCAGTGCTAGAGATCGGGGAACGGGGCGTGCGACCCAGTACTTC.

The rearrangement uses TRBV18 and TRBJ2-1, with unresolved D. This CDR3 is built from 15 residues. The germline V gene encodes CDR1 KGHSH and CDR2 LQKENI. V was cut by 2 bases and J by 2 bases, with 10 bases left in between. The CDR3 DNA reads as TGTGCCAGCTCACCATTGGCAGTTGCCTACAATGAGCAGTTCTTC. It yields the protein CASSPLAVAYNEQFF.

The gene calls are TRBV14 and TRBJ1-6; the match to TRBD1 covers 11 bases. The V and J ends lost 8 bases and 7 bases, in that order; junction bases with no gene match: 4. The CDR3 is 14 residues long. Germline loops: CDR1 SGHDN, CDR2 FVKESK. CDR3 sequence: CASGQGARNSPLHF. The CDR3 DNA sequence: TGTGCCAGCGGACAGGGGGCCAGGAATTCACCCCTCCACTTT.

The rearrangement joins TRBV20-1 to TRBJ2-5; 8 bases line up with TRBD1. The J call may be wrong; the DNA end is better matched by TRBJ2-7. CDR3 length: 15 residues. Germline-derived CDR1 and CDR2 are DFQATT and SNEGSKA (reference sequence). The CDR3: CSARVPTGVFYEQYF. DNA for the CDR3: TGCAGTGCTAGAGTCCCGACAGGGGTCTTCTACGAGCAGTACTTC.

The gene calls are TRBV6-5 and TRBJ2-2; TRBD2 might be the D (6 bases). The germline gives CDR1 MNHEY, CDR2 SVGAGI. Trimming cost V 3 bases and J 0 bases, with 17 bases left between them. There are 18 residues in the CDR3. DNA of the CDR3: TGTGCCAGCAGTTATATCGTTGCTTGGGACTCGAACACCGGGGAGCTGTTTTTT. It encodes CASSYIVAWDSNTGELFF.

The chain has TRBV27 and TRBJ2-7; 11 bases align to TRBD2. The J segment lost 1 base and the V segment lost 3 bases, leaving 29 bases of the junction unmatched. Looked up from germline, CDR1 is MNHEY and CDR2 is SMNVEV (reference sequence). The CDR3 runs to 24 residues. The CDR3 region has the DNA TGTGCCAGCAGTTTCGGTGCGGGCTGCGGGGGACTAACGGGACTAGCGGATCTATCCTACGAGCAGTACTTC. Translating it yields CASSFGAGCGGLTGLADLSYEQYF.

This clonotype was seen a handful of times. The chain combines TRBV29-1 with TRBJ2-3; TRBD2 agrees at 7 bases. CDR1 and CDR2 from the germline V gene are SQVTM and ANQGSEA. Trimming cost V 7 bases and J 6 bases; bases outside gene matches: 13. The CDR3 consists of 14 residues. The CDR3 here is CSAASRELTDTQYF. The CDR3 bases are TGCAGCGCGGCCTCGCGGGAGTTAACGGATACGCAGTATTTT.

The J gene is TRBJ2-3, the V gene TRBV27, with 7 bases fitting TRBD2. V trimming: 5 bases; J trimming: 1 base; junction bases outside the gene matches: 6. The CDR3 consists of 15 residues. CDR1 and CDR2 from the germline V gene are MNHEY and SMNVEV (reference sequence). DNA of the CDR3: TGTGCCAGCAGTGCTCGGAGCGGGGGCACAGATACGCAGTATTTT. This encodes CASSARSGGTDTQYF.

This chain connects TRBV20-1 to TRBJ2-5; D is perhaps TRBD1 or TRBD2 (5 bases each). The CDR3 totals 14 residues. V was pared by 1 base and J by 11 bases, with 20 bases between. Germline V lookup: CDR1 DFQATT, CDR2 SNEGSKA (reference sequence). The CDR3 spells CSARVGTQAYVQYF. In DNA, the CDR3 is TGCAGTGCTAGAGTTGGGACCCAAGCCTACGTGCAGTACTTC.

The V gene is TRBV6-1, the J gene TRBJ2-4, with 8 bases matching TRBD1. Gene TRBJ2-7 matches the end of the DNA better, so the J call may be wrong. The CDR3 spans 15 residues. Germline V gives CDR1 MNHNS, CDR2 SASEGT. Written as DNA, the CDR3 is TGTGCCAGCAGTGAGGCGGGACAGGCCACCTACGAGCAGTACTTC. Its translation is CASSEAGQATYEQYF.

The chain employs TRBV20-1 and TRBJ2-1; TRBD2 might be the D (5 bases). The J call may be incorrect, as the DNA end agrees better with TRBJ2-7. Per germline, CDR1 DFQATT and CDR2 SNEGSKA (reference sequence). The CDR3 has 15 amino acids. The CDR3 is CSAHSAARSYNEQYF. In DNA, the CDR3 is TGCAGTGCTCATTCAGCGGCTAGATCCTACAATGAGCAGTACTTC.